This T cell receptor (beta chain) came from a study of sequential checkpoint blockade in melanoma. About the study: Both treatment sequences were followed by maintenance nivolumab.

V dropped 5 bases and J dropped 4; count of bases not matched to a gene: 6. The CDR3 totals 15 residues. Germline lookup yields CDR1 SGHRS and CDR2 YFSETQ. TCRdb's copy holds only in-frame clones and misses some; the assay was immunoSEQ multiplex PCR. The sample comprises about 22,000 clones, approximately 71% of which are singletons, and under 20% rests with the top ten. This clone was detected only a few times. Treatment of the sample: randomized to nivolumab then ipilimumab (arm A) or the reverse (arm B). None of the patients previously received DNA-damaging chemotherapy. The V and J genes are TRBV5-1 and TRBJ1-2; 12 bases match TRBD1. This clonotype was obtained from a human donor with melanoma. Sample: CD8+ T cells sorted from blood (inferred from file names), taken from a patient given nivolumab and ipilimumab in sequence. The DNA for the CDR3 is TGCGCCAGCAGTTCCGGGACAGGGGGCACCTATGGCTACACCTTC. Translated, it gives CASSSGTGGTYGYTF.